The table lists the clone carrying this T cell receptor (beta chain) with a few counts. These data are taken from a study of early T cells in non-severe SARS-CoV-2 infection. The germline CDR1 and CDR2 sequences are MDHEN and SYDVKM. The CDR3 runs to 15 residues. The V end lost 7 bases, the J end lost 6 bases, and 18 bases lay between the germline ends. TCRdb passed the 5' RACE reads through MiXCR, listing each CDR3 protein once. The repertoire holds more than 60,000 distinct CDR3 sequences, with roughly 12% as singletons. This sample comprised whole blood, obtained at baseline. The sequence was obtained from an adult who was a healthcare worker with PCR-confirmed SARS-CoV-2 infection or an uninfected control (not recorded which). The chain links TRBV28 to TRBJ1-4; D gene ambiguous. The CDR3 is CASTSGSQGDEKLFF. The CDR3 DNA reads as TGTGCCAGCACCTCCGGGTCACAAGGAGATGAAAAACTGTTTTTT.